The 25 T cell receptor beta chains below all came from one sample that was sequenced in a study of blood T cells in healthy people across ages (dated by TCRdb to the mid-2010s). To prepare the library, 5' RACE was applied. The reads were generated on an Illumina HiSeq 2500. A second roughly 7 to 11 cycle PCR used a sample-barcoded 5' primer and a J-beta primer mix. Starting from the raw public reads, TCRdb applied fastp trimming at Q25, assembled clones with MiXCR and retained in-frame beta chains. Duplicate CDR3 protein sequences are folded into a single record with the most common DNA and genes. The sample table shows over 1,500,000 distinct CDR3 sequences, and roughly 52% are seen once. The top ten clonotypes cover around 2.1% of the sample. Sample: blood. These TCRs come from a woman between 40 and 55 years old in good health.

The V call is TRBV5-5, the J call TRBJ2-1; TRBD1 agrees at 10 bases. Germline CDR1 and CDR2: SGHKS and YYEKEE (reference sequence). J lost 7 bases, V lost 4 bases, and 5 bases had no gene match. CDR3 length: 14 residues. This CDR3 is CASSVRQGANEQFF. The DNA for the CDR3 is TGTGCCAGCAGCGTCCGACAGGGGGCGAATGAGCAGTTCTTC.

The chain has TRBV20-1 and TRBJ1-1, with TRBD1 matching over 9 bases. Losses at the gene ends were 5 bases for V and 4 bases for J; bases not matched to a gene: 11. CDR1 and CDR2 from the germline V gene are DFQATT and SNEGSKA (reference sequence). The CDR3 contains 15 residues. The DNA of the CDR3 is TGCAGTGCTCATCCCGGGACAGGGAGGACCACTGAAGCTTTCTTT. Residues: CSAHPGTGRTTEAFF.

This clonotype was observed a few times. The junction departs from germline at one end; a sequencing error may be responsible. This CDR3 reads CASSLRGDLDTQYF. The CDR3 DNA sequence: TGTGCTAGCAGCTTGCGGGGGGACCTAGATACGCAGTATTTT. The V and J genes are TRBV7-7 and TRBJ2-3; 8 bases map to TRBD2. CDR3 size: 14 residues. Germline-derived CDR1 and CDR2 are SSHAT and FNYEAQ (reference sequence).

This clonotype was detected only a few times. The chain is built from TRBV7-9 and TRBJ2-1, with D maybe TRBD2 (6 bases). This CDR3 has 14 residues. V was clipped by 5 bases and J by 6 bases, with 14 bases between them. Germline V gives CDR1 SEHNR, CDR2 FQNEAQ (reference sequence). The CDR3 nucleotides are TGTGCCAGCAGCCCCAACCCGGGGGTCAATGAGCAGTTCTTC. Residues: CASSPNPGVNEQFF.

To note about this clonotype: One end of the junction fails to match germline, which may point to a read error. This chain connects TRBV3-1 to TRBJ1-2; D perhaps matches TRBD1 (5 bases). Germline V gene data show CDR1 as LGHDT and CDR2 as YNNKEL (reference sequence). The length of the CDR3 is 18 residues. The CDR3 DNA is TGTACCAGCAGCCAAGAAGGCGCGGGGCGCCTCGTTGACTATGGCTACACCTTC. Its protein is CTSSQEGAGRLVDYGYTF.

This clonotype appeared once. CDR3 region: CASGSEDRVFTDTQYF. The CDR3 DNA sequence: TGTGCCAGCGGATCGGAGGACAGGGTATTCACAGATACGCAGTATTTT. This chain connects TRBV7-9 to TRBJ2-3; 8 bases fit TRBD1. Losses at the gene ends were 8 bases for V and 2 bases for J; bases not matched to a gene: 12. This CDR3 is 16 amino acids long. From germline, CDR1 is SEHNR and CDR2 FQNEAQ (reference sequence).

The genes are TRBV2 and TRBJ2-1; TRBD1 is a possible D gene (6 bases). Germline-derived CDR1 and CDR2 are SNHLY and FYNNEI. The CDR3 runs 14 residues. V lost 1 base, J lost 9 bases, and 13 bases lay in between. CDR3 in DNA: TGTGCCAGCAGTGAAGGAACAGGGCAATTTGAGCAGTTCTTC. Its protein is CASSEGTGQFEQFF.

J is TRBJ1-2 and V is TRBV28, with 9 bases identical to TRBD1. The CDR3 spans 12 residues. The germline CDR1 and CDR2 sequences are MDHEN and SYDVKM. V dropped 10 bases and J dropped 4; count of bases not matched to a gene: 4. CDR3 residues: CATEGQGYGYTF. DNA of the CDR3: TGTGCCACCGAGGGACAGGGCTATGGCTACACCTTC.

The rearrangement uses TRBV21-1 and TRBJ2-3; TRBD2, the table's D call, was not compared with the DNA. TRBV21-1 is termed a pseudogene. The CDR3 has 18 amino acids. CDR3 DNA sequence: TGTGCCAGCAGCAAGTTGGGACTAGCGGGGGCAAGCACAGATACGCAGTATTTT. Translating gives CASSKLGLAGASTDTQYF.

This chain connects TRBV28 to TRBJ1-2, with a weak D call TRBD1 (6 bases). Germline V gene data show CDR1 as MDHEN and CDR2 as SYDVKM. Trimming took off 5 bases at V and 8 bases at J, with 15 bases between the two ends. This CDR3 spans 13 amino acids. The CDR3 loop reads CASSGGADSGYTF. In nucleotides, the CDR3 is TGTGCCAGCAGTGGGGGGGCAGATAGCGGCTACACCTTC.

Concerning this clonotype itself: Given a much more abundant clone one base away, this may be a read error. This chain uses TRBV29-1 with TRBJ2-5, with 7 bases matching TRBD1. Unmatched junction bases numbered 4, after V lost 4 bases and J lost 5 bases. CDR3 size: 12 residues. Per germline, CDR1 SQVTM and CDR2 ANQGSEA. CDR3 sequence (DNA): TGCAGCGTTGCGACAGGGCATGAGACCCAGTACTTC. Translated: CSVATGHETQYF.

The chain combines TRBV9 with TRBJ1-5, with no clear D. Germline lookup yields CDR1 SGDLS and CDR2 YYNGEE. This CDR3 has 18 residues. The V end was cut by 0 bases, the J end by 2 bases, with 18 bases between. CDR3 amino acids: CASSVGDVEDGGNQPQHF. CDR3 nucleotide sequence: TGTGCCAGCAGCGTAGGTGACGTAGAAGATGGTGGCAATCAGCCCCAGCATTTT.

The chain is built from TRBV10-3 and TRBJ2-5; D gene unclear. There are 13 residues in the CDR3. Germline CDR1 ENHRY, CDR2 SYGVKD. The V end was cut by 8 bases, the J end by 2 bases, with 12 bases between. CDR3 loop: CAIAGANQETQYF. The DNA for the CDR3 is TGTGCCATCGCCGGAGCGAATCAAGAGACCCAGTACTTC.

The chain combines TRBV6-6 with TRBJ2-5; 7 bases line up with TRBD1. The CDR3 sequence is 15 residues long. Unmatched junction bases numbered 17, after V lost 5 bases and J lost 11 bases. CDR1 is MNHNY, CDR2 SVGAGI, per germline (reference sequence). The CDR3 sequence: CASSPGQPLLRGQYF. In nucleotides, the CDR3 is TGTGCCAGCAGTCCGGGACAGCCTTTATTACGAGGGCAGTACTTC.

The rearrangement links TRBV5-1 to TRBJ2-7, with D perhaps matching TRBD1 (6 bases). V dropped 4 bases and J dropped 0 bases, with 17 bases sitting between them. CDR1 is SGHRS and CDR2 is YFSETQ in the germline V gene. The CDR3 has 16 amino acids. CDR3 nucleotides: TGCGCCAGCAGCCCATACCAGGGGCCCCTCTCCTACGAGCAGTACTTC. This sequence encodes CASSPYQGPLSYEQYF.

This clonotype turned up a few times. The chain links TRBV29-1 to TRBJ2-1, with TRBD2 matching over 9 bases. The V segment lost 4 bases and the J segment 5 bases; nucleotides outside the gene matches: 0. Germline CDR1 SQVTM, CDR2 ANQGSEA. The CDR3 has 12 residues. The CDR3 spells CSVGLADNEQFF. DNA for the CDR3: TGCAGCGTTGGACTAGCGGACAATGAGCAGTTCTTC.

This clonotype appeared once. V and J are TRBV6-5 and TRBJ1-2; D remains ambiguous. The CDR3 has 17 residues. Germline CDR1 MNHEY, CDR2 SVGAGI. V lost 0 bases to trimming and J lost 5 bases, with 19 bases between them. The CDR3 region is CASSYSSLSLRAYGYTF. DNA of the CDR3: TGTGCCAGCAGTTACTCGAGTCTTTCCCTCCGCGCTTATGGCTACACCTTC.

CDR3 residues: CSARDVQNLYNEQYF. CDR3 coding DNA: TGCAGTGCTAGAGATGTCCAGAATCTCTACAATGAGCAGTACTTC. This chain joins TRBV20-1 and TRBJ2-5; no clear D. The CDR3 is 15 residues long. The V end lost 0 bases, the J end lost 11 bases, and 22 bases lay between the germline ends. Per the germline V gene, CDR1 is DFQATT and CDR2 is SNEGSKA (reference sequence).

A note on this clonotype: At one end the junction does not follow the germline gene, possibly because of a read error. CDR3 sequence reads: CASSLPEGSTTYEQYF. The CDR3 DNA sequence: TGTGCTAGCAGTTTACCAGAAGGGTCCACAACCTACGAGCAGTACTTC. The chain has TRBV7-9 and TRBJ2-7; no reliable D call. This CDR3 comprises 16 residues. The germline V gene encodes CDR1 SEHNR and CDR2 FQNEAQ (reference sequence). Filled out from reference TRBV7-9 and TRBJ2-7, the complete variable domain reads DTGVSQNPRHKITKRGQNVTFRCDPISEHNRLYWYRQTLGQGPEFLTYFQNEAQLEKSRLLSDRFSAERPKGSFSTLEIQRTEQGDSAMYLCASSLPEGSTTYEQYFGPGTRLTVT.

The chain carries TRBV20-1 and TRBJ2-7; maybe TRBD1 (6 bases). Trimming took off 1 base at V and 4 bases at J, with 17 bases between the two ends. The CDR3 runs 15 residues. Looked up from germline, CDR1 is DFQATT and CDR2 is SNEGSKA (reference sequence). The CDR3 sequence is CSARGSTGNEYEQYF. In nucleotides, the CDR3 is TGCAGTGCTAGAGGTTCTACAGGGAACGAATACGAGCAGTACTTC.

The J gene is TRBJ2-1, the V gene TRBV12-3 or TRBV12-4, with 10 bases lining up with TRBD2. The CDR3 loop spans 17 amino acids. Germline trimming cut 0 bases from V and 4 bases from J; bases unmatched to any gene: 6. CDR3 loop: CASSLALSGGGYNEQFF. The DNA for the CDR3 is TGTGCCAGCAGTTTAGCGCTAAGCGGGGGGGGTTACAATGAGCAGTTCTTC.

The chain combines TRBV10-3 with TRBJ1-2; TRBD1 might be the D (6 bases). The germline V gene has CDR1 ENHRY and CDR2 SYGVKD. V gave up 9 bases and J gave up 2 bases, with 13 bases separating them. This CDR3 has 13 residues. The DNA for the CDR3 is TGTGCCATACTCGGGACAAAAAACTATGGCTACACCTTC. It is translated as CAILGTKNYGYTF.

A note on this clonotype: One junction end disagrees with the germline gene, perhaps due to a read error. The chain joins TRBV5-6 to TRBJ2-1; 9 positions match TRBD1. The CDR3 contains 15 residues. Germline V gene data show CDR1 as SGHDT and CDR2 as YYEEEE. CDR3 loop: CAGSQWTGERNEQFF. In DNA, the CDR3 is TGTGCCGGCAGTCAATGGACAGGGGAAAGGAATGAGCAGTTCTTC.

The CDR3 DNA reads TGTGCCAGCAGCCGGGACGGCGAGCAGTACTTC. This translates into CASSRDGEQYF. The chain is built from TRBV12-3 or TRBV12-4 and TRBJ2-7; either TRBD1 or TRBD2 may fit D (5 bases each). V was pared by 6 bases and J by 6 bases, with 9 bases between. The CDR3 spans 11 residues.

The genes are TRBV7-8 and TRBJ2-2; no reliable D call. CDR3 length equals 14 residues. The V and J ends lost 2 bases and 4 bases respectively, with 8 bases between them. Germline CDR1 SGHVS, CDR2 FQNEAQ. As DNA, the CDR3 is TGTGCCAGCAGCTTAATCCTTACCACCGGGGAGCTGTTTTTT. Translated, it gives CASSLILTTGELFF.